Shown below are 7 T cell receptor beta chains from a single sample sequenced in a study of T cell clonality in common variable immunodeficiency. Measured with immunoSEQ multiplex PCR; TCRdb has only the in-frame clones, and not every one. This table holds about 47,000 clones with no singletons; the top ten claim just over 2%. What was sequenced was peripheral blood mononuclear cells. The receptors were sampled from a person between 18 and 75 years old in good health.

The sample holds many counts of this clone. This CDR3 is CASSPTGQGGNQPQHF. The CDR3 DNA, read in part, is TGTGCCAGCTCACCAACGGGACAGGGAGGCAATCAGCCC. This chain connects TRBV18 to TRBJ1-5; 9 bases match TRBD1. The read comes to an end 3 residues before the CDR3 does, leaving the germline J gene to fill in the end. The germline V gene has CDR1 KGHSH and CDR2 LQKENI. J gave up 2 bases and V 2 bases, and 4 bases lay outside the gene matches. The CDR3 spans 16 residues.

This clone was recorded many times. The covered CDR3 bases are TGCGCCAGCAGTCAATTGGCGGACTATAGCAATCAGCCC. Amino acids: CASSQLADYSNQP. The entire CDR3 reads CASSQLADYSNQPQHF. V gene TRBV23-1 combines with J gene TRBJ1-5; D not resolved. The read finishes 3 residues shy of the CDR3 end, and the germline J gene is used to complete it. TRBV23-1 is an ORF for which the function is uncertain. The CDR3 has 16 residues. Trimming shortened V by 1 base and J by 0 bases, and 10 bases separated the two germline ends.

This clone was picked up many times. The sequenced part of the CDR3 DNA is TGCGCCAGCAGCTTTACAGGGGACACCTACAATGAG. It yields the protein CASSFTGDTYNE. In full, the CDR3 reads CASSFTGDTYNEQFF. The genes are TRBV5-1 and TRBJ2-1; 7 nucleotides match TRBD1. The read stops 3 residues short of the end of the CDR3; the missing end is completed from the germline J gene. Germline CDR1 SGHRS, CDR2 YFSETQ. The CDR3 is made up of 15 amino acids. Trimming cost V 2 bases and J 2 bases; bases outside gene matches: 4.

This clone has a count of ten or more. The read halts 3 residues ahead of the CDR3 end, with the missing end drawn from the germline J gene. The rearrangement uses TRBV10-3 and TRBJ1-1; D remains unclear. This CDR3 is 12 amino acids long. V gave up 3 bases and J gave up 1 base, with 3 bases separating them. The germline V gene encodes CDR1 ENHRY and CDR2 SYGVKD. The CDR3 bases that were read are TGTGCCATCAGTGACCAGAACACTGAA. It encodes CAISDQNTE. The full CDR3 is CAISDQNTEAFF.

This clone was counted ten times or more. The read finishes 3 residues shy of the CDR3 end, and the germline J gene is used to complete it. The gene calls are TRBV2 and TRBJ2-4; perhaps TRBD1 as D (6 bases). This CDR3 has 14 amino acids. Germline-derived CDR1 and CDR2 are SNHLY and FYNNEI. V dropped 10 bases and J dropped 0 bases, with 13 bases sitting between them. The CDR3 here is CATRTEGAKNIQYF. CDR3 DNA, as far as it was read: TGTGCCACCAGGACAGAGGGAGCCAAAAACATT.

This clone was picked up a small number of times. Partial CDR3 DNA: TGCAGTGCGAAGGGGGCTTCGAGCTCCTACAATGAG. This sequence encodes CSAKGASSSYNE. The CDR3 reads in full as CSAKGASSSYNEQFF. The V and J genes are TRBV20-1 and TRBJ2-1; 7 nucleotides match TRBD1. Read coverage stops 3 residues before the CDR3 terminus; the germline J gene supplies the remainder. Germline CDR1 DFQATT, CDR2 SNEGSKA (reference sequence). The CDR3 contains 15 residues. V trimming: 6 bases; J trimming: 0 bases; junction bases outside the gene matches: 8.

This clone was observed at least ten times. The CDR3 end is not reached by the read, which stops 3 residues before it; the germline J gene fills it in. The chain carries TRBV11-2 and TRBJ2-5, with D uncertain. The germline V gene encodes CDR1 SGHAT and CDR2 FQNNGV. V lost 5 bases, J lost 5 bases, and 18 bases lay in between. CDR3 length: 15 amino acids. The CDR3 spells CASSATPSGWETQYF. Incomplete CDR3 DNA: TGTGCCAGCAGCGCAACCCCCTCCGGGTGGGAGACC.